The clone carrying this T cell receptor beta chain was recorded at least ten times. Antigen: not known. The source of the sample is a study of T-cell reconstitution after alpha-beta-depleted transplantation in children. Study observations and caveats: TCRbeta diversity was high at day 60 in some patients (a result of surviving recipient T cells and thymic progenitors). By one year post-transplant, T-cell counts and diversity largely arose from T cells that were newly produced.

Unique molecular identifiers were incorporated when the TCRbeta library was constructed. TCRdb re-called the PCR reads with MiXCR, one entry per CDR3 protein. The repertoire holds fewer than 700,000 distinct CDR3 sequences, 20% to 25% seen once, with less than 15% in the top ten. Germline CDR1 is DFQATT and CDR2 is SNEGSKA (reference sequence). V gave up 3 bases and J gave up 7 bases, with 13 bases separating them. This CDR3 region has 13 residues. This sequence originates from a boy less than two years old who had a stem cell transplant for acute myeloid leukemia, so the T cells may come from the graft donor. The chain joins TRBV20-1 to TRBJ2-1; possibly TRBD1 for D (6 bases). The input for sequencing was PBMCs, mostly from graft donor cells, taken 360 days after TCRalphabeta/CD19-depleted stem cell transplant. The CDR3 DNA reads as TGCAGTGCTAGCGAGCCGAGGGGGAATGAGCAGTTCTTC. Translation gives CSASEPRGNEQFF.